The 21 T cell receptor beta chains reported below all come from one sample, sequenced in a study of blood T cell repertoires in COVID-19. The repertoire was sequenced with immunoSEQ multiplex PCR; TCRdb's copy has only in-frame clones and lacks some. The table has around 240,000 clones, approximately 83% seen once. Sequenced: PBMCs or T cells enriched from blood (not recorded which). The receptors here all came from a woman aged 45-59 years who had recovered from COVID-19.

V usage is TRBV19 and J usage is TRBJ1-2; D unclear. The CDR3 totals 12 residues. Germline lookup yields CDR1 LNHDA and CDR2 SQIVND (reference sequence). Trimming cost V 6 bases and J 0 bases, with 5 bases left between them. Here the CDR3 reads CASSGTNYGYTF. DNA of the CDR3: TGTGCCAGTAGCGGGACTAACTATGGCTACACCTTC. Full variable domain (outside the CDR3, taken from reference TRBV19 and TRBJ1-2): DGGITQSPKYLFRKEGQNVTLSCEQNLNHDAMYWYRQDPGQGLRLIYYSQIVNDFQKGDIAEGYSVSREKKESFPLTVTSAQKNPTAFYLCASSGTNYGYTFGSGTRLTVV.

The V call is TRBV19, the J call TRBJ1-1; D not resolved. V lost 6 bases to trimming and J lost 0 bases, with 17 bases between them. The CDR3 sequence is 16 residues long. The germline CDR1 and CDR2 sequences are LNHDA and SQIVND (reference sequence). The CDR3 bases are TGTGCCAGTAGCCCAACCCGTCTAGTTATGAACACTGAAGCTTTCTTT. It yields the protein CASSPTRLVMNTEAFF. The whole variable domain, filled in from reference TRBV19 and TRBJ1-1, reads DGGITQSPKYLFRKEGQNVTLSCEQNLNHDAMYWYRQDPGQGLRLIYYSQIVNDFQKGDIAEGYSVSREKKESFPLTVTSAQKNPTAFYLCASSPTRLVMNTEAFFGQGTRLTVV.

The chain carries TRBV19 and TRBJ1-1, with 7 bases fitting TRBD1. CDR3 length: 14 amino acids. CDR1 and CDR2 (germline): LNHDA, SQIVND (reference sequence). Germline trimming cut 6 bases from V and 4 bases from J; bases unmatched to any gene: 8. This CDR3 is CASSFRGGGTEAFF. CDR3 nucleotide sequence: TGTGCCAGTAGCTTCAGAGGGGGCGGCACTGAAGCTTTCTTT. The full variable domain, completed using reference TRBV19 and TRBJ1-1, is DGGITQSPKYLFRKEGQNVTLSCEQNLNHDAMYWYRQDPGQGLRLIYYSQIVNDFQKGDIAEGYSVSREKKESFPLTVTSAQKNPTAFYLCASSFRGGGTEAFFGQGTRLTVV.

The chain combines TRBV3-1 (or the pseudogene TRBV3-2) with TRBJ1-2; the D gene is possibly TRBD1 (6 bases). The CDR3 runs to 12 residues. Trimming pared 1 base from V and 8 bases from J, leaving 8 bases between. Germline V gene data show CDR1 as LGHDT and CDR2 as YNNKEL (reference sequence). CDR3 nucleotides: TGTGCCAGCAGCCAAGCGGACAGCGGCTACACCTTC. Residues: CASSQADSGYTF.

The chain uses TRBV19 and TRBJ2-7; the match to TRBD1 covers 7 bases. V lost 5 bases, J lost 4 bases, and 11 bases stayed unmatched. Germline loops: CDR1 LNHDA, CDR2 SQIVND (reference sequence). The CDR3 runs to 15 residues. CDR3 coding DNA: TGTGCCAGTAGTCCCGACACCGGGACAGCTTACGAGCAGTACTTC. Residues: CASSPDTGTAYEQYF.

This sequence joins TRBV5-1 and TRBJ1-4; tentatively, D is TRBD1 (6 bases). This CDR3 comprises 16 residues. CDR1 is SGHRS and CDR2 is YFSETQ in the germline V gene. Trimming took 0 bases from V and 2 from J, leaving 11 bases between them. This CDR3 is CASSLEPGGTNEKLFF. Written as DNA, the CDR3 is TGCGCCAGCAGCTTGGAGCCGGGGGGCACTAATGAAAAACTGTTTTTT.

V is TRBV27 and J is TRBJ1-2; D is undetermined. Trimming removed 2 bases at V and 5 bases at J, with 24 bases between. Per germline, CDR1 MNHEY and CDR2 SMNVEV (reference sequence). This CDR3 is 18 amino acids long. The CDR3 loop is CASSLRPVLGRGPYGYTF. CDR3 nucleotide sequence: TGTGCCAGCAGTTTAAGACCCGTCCTCGGCAGAGGGCCTTATGGCTACACCTTC.

The rearrangement joins TRBV18 to TRBJ2-1; TRBD2 aligns across 9 bases. The J segment lost 0 bases and the V segment lost 1 base, leaving 4 bases of the junction unmatched. Germline CDR1 KGHSH, CDR2 LQKENI. This CDR3 has 17 amino acids. CDR3 residues: CASSPLGGRGSYNEQFF. DNA for the CDR3: TGTGCCAGCTCACCACTGGGCGGGAGGGGCTCCTACAATGAGCAGTTCTTC.

The chain combines TRBV10-3 with TRBJ1-2; D is unresolved. This CDR3 is built from 16 residues. Per the germline V gene, CDR1 is ENHRY and CDR2 is SYGVKD. V lost 0 bases to trimming and J lost 2 bases, with 13 bases between them. The CDR3, as DNA: TGTGCCATCAGTGAGTCCTGGCAGGCAACAAACTATGGCTACACCTTC. Encoded protein: CAISESWQATNYGYTF.

This chain joins TRBV28 and TRBJ1-3; tentatively, D is TRBD1 (5 bases). The CDR3 consists of 17 residues. The V gene's germline CDR1 is MDHEN and CDR2 SYDVKM. The V end lost 2 bases, the J end lost 0 bases, and 14 bases lay between the germline ends. CDR3 sequence (DNA): TGTGCCAGCAGTTTAGGGTCCGGGGGATACTCTGGAAACACCATATATTTT. Its translation: CASSLGSGGYSGNTIYF. The whole variable domain, remainder taken from reference TRBV28 and TRBJ1-3, is DVKVTQSSRYLVKRTGEKVFLECVQDMDHENMFWYRQDPGLGLRLIYFSYDVKMKEKGDIPEGYSVSREKKERFSLILESASTNQTSMYLCASSLGSGGYSGNTIYFGEGSWLTVV.

The chain carries TRBV7-9 and TRBJ2-5, with 12 bases matching TRBD2. The CDR3 totals 17 residues. The J segment lost 2 bases and the V segment lost 4 bases, leaving 8 bases of the junction unmatched. Germline lookup yields CDR1 SEHNR and CDR2 FQNEAQ (reference sequence). The CDR3 DNA reads TGTGCCAGCAGCTCCGGACTAGCGGGGAATATACAAGAGACCCAGTACTTC. Translation gives CASSSGLAGNIQETQYF. Filled out from reference TRBV7-9 and TRBJ2-5, the complete variable domain reads DTGVSQNPRHKITKRGQNVTFRCDPISEHNRLYWYRQTLGQGPEFLTYFQNEAQLEKSRLLSDRFSAERPKGSFSTLEIQRTEQGDSAMYLCASSSGLAGNIQETQYFGPGTRLLVL.

The J gene is TRBJ1-6, the V gene TRBV7-2; possible D gene TRBD1, 5 bases. V lost 4 bases, J lost 9 bases, and 13 bases lay in between. The CDR3 is made up of 14 amino acids. From germline, CDR1 is SGHTA and CDR2 FQGNSA. Here the CDR3 reads CASSSQGRISPLHF. CDR3 DNA: TGTGCCAGCAGCTCTCAGGGCAGAATTTCACCCCTCCACTTT.

The rearrangement joins TRBV28 to TRBJ2-1; TRBD2 aligns across 7 bases. The J segment lost 1 base and the V segment lost 5 bases, leaving 5 bases of the junction unmatched. The CDR3 is 15 residues long. Germline V CDR1 and CDR2: MDHEN, SYDVKM. The DNA of the CDR3 is TGTGCCAGCAGTGACGGGGGGTCGTCCTACAATGAGCAGTTCTTC. Translating gives CASSDGGSSYNEQFF.

The rearrangement joins TRBV27 to TRBJ1-5; 8 positions match TRBD1. This CDR3 is 15 amino acids long. J was trimmed by 7 bases and V by 2 bases; bases with no gene match: 7. The V gene's germline CDR1 is MNHEY and CDR2 SMNVEV (reference sequence). For the CDR3, the DNA is TGTGCCAGCAGTTTAGTGTCAGGGGGCGAGCAGCCCCAGCATTTT. Protein product: CASSLVSGGEQPQHF.

This chain uses TRBV5-4 with TRBJ2-3, with 13 bases lining up with TRBD2. The CDR3 is 19 residues long. The germline gives CDR1 SGHNT, CDR2 YYREEE (reference sequence). J gave up 1 base and V 3 bases, and 11 bases lay outside the gene matches. In DNA, the CDR3 is TGTGCCAGCAGCTCCGGGACTAGCGGGATGTATGGGGGCACAGATACGCAGTATTTT. This translates into CASSSGTSGMYGGTDTQYF.

The gene calls are TRBV7-2 and TRBJ1-2; tentative D call: TRBD1 (5 bases). V was cut by 11 bases and J by 0 bases, with 13 bases left in between. The CDR3 contains 13 residues. The V gene's germline CDR1 is SGHTA and CDR2 FQGNSA. The CDR3 sequence is CASGGRANYGYTF. The CDR3 bases are TGTGCCTCCGGGGGGAGAGCTAACTATGGCTACACCTTC. The variable domain in full, completed from reference TRBV7-2 and TRBJ1-2, reads GAGVSQSPSNKVTEKGKDVELRCDPISGHTALYWYRQSLGQGLEFLIYFQGNSAPDKSGLPSDRFSAERTGGSVSTLTIQRTQQEDSAVYLCASGGRANYGYTFGSGTRLTVV.

This chain connects TRBV23-1 to TRBJ1-2; 10 bases map to TRBD1. TRBV23-1 qualifies as an ORF whose function is uncertain. This CDR3 comprises 17 residues. Trimming cost V 1 base and J 4 bases; bases outside gene matches: 9. The CDR3 loop is CASSQLGQGSLLYGYTF. The CDR3 bases are TGCGCCAGCAGTCAATTGGGACAGGGGTCCCTCCTCTATGGCTACACCTTC.

As regards this clone: Because it lacks the conserved phenylalanine or tryptophan at the end, this CDR3 is likely a read error. No DNA is shown, since the ends of the CDR3 on it are uncertain; the CDR3 is the one TCRdb lists. The chain uses TRBV4-1 and TRBJ2-3; TRBD1, the D gene given by the table, was not confirmed from the DNA. The CDR3 sequence runs 11 residues, both termini included. Germline V gene lookup returns CDR1 MGHRA and CDR2 YSYEKL. CDR3 amino acids: CASSQRLWLPR.

This CDR3 is CASSTQTSGRAANTGELFF. CDR3 DNA sequence: TGTGCCAGCAGCACCCAGACTAGCGGGAGGGCCGCGAACACCGGGGAGCTGTTTTTT. The genes are TRBV13 and TRBJ2-2, with TRBD2 identical over 14 bases. Trimming took 5 bases from V and 0 from J; bases not matched to a gene: 8. The CDR3 totals 19 residues. The germline gives CDR1 PRHDT, CDR2 FYEKMQ (reference sequence).

Here the CDR3 reads CASSKVWAGGRGNTIYF. The CDR3 bases are TGTGCCAGCAGCAAAGTGTGGGCAGGGGGGCGTGGAAACACCATATATTTT. This rearrangement joins TRBV21-1 to TRBJ1-3; the table's D call of TRBD1 was not tested on the DNA. TRBV21-1 counts as a pseudogene. This CDR3 is built from 17 residues.

V is TRBV5-4 and J is TRBJ2-1; no definite D call. The length of the CDR3 is 16 residues. V was shortened by 0 bases and J by 1 base, with 11 bases between the two germline ends. The germline V gene has CDR1 SGHNT and CDR2 YYREEE (reference sequence). CDR3 nucleotides: TGTGCCAGCAGCTTGGGTAGGCTAGGTTCCTACAATGAGCAGTTCTTC. Translating gives CASSLGRLGSYNEQFF.